The present TCR beta chain was sequenced within a study of glioma-infiltrating T cells. The iRepertoire nested amplicon-rescue multiplex PCR amplified TCR alpha and beta CDR3s from RNA. Tissue mRNA or PBMC total RNA, about 95-450 ng, went into one-step reverse transcription and amplification. MiXCR was run by TCRdb on the multiplex PCR reads, yielding one entry per CDR3 protein. The sample shows around 190,000 distinct CDR3 sequences, roughly 45% of them seen only once. CDR1 and CDR2 (germline): LNHDA, SQIVND (reference sequence). V was clipped by 10 bases and J by 3 bases; unmatched bases: 7. The CDR3 consists of 13 residues. Study-wide points: Only very few CDR3 sequences appeared in both tissue and blood.

In regard to this clonotype: Its target is not known.

The sequencing input was glioma tissue, nonneoplastic brain tissue, or PBMCs (not recorded which). The source is a human donor with low-grade glioma or glioblastoma, undergoing nonglioma brain surgery, or in good health (not recorded which). The V gene is TRBV19, the J gene TRBJ1-1, with 8 nucleotides matching TRBD1. The CDR3 loop reads CATWDRRDTEAFF. CDR3 nucleotides: TGTGCCACCTGGGACAGGAGAGACACTGAAGCTTTCTTT.